Shown below are 4 T cell receptor beta chains from a single sample sequenced in a study of brain T cells in children with intractable seizures. Clones were read by immunoSEQ multiplex PCR, and TCRdb kept only the in-frame ones, dropping some. Of roughly 69,000 clones listed, around 95% were seen once; the top ten hold approximately 0.38%. This material consisted of peripheral blood, taken at surgery. The origin of the receptors is a boy under two years old with focal cortical dysplasia and intractable seizures.

The chain carries TRBV13 and TRBJ2-5; D is unclear. Trimming stripped 4 bases from V and 7 bases from J, with 13 bases between. Germline values: CDR1 PRHDT, CDR2 FYEKMQ (reference sequence). This CDR3 has 13 amino acids. The CDR3 is CASSWRPKRTQYF. The CDR3 coding sequence is TGTGCCAGCAGCTGGCGTCCTAAGCGGACCCAGTACTTC.

The chain employs TRBV19 and TRBJ2-1; perhaps TRBD2 as D (5 bases). The CDR3 extends over 15 amino acids. CDR1 is LNHDA, CDR2 SQIVND, per germline (reference sequence). V lost 1 base and J 8 bases, leaving 15 bases between the germline ends. CDR3 sequence: CASSIGQLGVYEQFF. CDR3 coding DNA: TGTGCCAGTAGTATAGGTCAACTAGGAGTTTATGAGCAGTTCTTC.

The chain links TRBV5-4 to TRBJ2-5, with 10 bases aligning to TRBD2. Germline trimming cut 0 bases from V and 5 bases from J; bases unmatched to any gene: 10. Germline V gene data show CDR1 as SGHNT and CDR2 as YYREEE (reference sequence). CDR3 length: 17 amino acids. The CDR3 here is CASSLDVGSTSGETQYF. CDR3 in DNA: TGTGCCAGCAGCTTGGATGTAGGGTCGACTAGCGGGGAGACCCAGTACTTC.

V and J are TRBV28 and TRBJ1-5, with D maybe TRBD1 (6 bases). Germline V lookup: CDR1 MDHEN, CDR2 SYDVKM. Trimming took 4 bases from V and 5 from J, leaving 18 bases between them. This CDR3 contains 16 residues. CDR3 in DNA: TGTGCCAGCAGTTCCCTGGACAGAGGTGGGTATCAGCCCCAGCATTTT. It yields the protein CASSSLDRGGYQPQHF.